Shown below are 20 T cell receptor beta chains from a single sample sequenced in a study of cytomegalovirus exposure and HLA in healthy donors. The PCR ran on 60 Vbeta and 13 Jbeta primers. The data were produced by immunoSEQ multiplex PCR, yet TCRdb's version contains in-frame clones alone and is incomplete. Among approximately 73,000 clones listed, less than 75% were seen once. The sample consisted of PBMCs. These receptors originate from a man aged 25 to 40 in good health and CMV-seropositive.

The V gene is TRBV7-8, the J gene TRBJ1-4, with 10 bases lining up with TRBD1. Germline lookup yields CDR1 SGHVS and CDR2 FQNEAQ. The CDR3 is 12 amino acids. V was clipped by 6 bases and J by 8 bases; unmatched bases: 0. CDR3 DNA sequence: TGTGCCAGCAGGGACAGGGGGGAAAAACTGTTTTTT. As protein: CASRDRGEKLFF.

The rearrangement joins TRBV5-6 to TRBJ2-4; 7 bases agree with TRBD2. Germline V gene data show CDR1 as SGHDT and CDR2 as YYEEEE. CDR3 length: 13 amino acids. With V trimmed by 1 base and J by 8 bases, 3 bases remained unmatched. CDR3 sequence: CASSLRGEDIQYF. The CDR3 bases are TGTGCCAGCAGCTTGCGGGGGGAGGACATTCAGTACTTC.

Only a few counts were recorded for this clone. The chain carries TRBV9 and TRBJ2-7; 7 bases map to TRBD1. The trim removed 0 bases at V and 4 bases at J, leaving 7 bases unmatched. The CDR3 covers 15 residues. CDR1 and CDR2 from the germline V gene are SGDLS and YYNGEE. CDR3 DNA sequence: TGTGCCAGCAGCGTAGGAACAGGGGTTTCGTACGAGCAGTACTTC. Amino acid sequence: CASSVGTGVSYEQYF.

The chain joins TRBV4-3 to TRBJ2-1; possible D gene TRBD2, 5 bases. The germline CDR1 and CDR2 sequences are LGHNA and YSLEER. This CDR3 is built from 16 residues. The V and J ends lost 1 base and 3 bases respectively, with 13 bases between them. CDR3 region: CASSQVEGAVYNEQFF. The CDR3 DNA reads TGCGCCAGCAGCCAAGTTGAGGGCGCAGTCTACAATGAGCAGTTCTTC.

This clone was seen a handful of times. V is TRBV27 and J is TRBJ1-5; 8 bases are a match to TRBD1. The V and J ends lost 6 bases and 7 bases, in that order; junction bases with no gene match: 5. CDR3 length equals 13 residues. CDR1 is MNHEY, CDR2 SMNVEV, per germline (reference sequence). The CDR3 nucleotides read TGTGCCAGCAGAAAGACAGGGGACCAGCCCCAGCATTTT. Translating gives CASRKTGDQPQHF.

The chain uses TRBV10-1 and TRBJ1-1, with 8 bases fitting TRBD1. Germline CDR1 reads WNHNN; CDR2 reads SYGVQD (reference sequence). CDR3 length: 13 residues. The V segment lost 6 bases and the J segment 11 bases; nucleotides outside the gene matches: 11. Written as DNA, the CDR3 is TGCGCCAGCAGACGAGACAGGGGAGGAGAGGCTTTCTTT. It is translated as CASRRDRGGEAFF.

The CDR3 loop is CASSPGGAGNEKLFF. Here the CDR3 DNA reads TGTGCCAGCAGCCCGGGGGGGGCGGGAAATGAAAAACTGTTTTTT. The chain combines TRBV9 with TRBJ1-4; weak D call: TRBD1 (6 bases). This CDR3 is built from 15 residues. V dropped 4 bases and J dropped 5 bases, with 15 bases sitting between them. The germline CDR1 and CDR2 sequences are SGDLS and YYNGEE.

The chain combines TRBV10-1 with TRBJ2-1; TRBD2 matches 10 bases. V was clipped by 2 bases and J by 6 bases; unmatched bases: 1. Germline loops: CDR1 WNHNN, CDR2 SYGVQD (reference sequence). This CDR3 comprises 14 residues. The CDR3 coding sequence is TGCGCCAGCAGTGAGGGGACTAGCGTCAATGAGCAGTTCTTC. Amino acids: CASSEGTSVNEQFF.

This clone was recorded only once. The rearrangement links TRBV27 to TRBJ2-2; 7 bases are a match to TRBD1. CDR1 is MNHEY, CDR2 SMNVEV, per germline (reference sequence). CDR3 length equals 19 residues. The J segment lost 0 bases and the V segment lost 7 bases, leaving 17 bases of the junction unmatched. CDR3 coding DNA: TGTGCCAGCATTTCACAGGGGCCGGCATACGACGCGAACACCGGGGAGCTGTTTTTT. This encodes CASISQGPAYDANTGELFF.

The V gene is TRBV7-3, the J gene TRBJ2-3; TRBD2 matches 10 bases. The CDR3 contains 17 residues. The germline V gene encodes CDR1 SGHTA and CDR2 FQGTGA. Germline trimming cut 0 bases from V and 3 bases from J; bases unmatched to any gene: 6. CDR3 sequence reads: CASSLTASGSGTDTQYF. CDR3 nucleotide sequence: TGTGCCAGCAGCTTAACGGCTAGCGGGAGTGGAACAGATACGCAGTATTTT.

There are a few counts of this clone. The J gene is TRBJ1-1, the V gene TRBV6-1; D unresolved. The V end lost 8 bases, the J end lost 5 bases, and 12 bases lay between the germline ends. Germline loops: CDR1 MNHNS, CDR2 SASEGT. The CDR3 loop spans 12 amino acids. CDR3 sequence (DNA): TGTGCCAGCGCCCGTAGGGAGACTGAAGCTTTCTTT. This encodes CASARRETEAFF.

This chain joins TRBV29-1 and TRBJ1-6; possibly TRBD1 for D (5 bases). CDR1 is SQVTM and CDR2 is ANQGSEA in the germline V gene. The CDR3 consists of 16 residues. V was cut by 6 bases and J by 7 bases, with 22 bases left in between. CDR3 residues: CSVTTLGGVGNSPLHF. DNA of the CDR3: TGCAGCGTCACCACCCTGGGGGGAGTGGGGAATTCACCCCTCCACTTT.

The chain uses TRBV6-1 and TRBJ1-1; no firm D call. This CDR3 is built from 13 residues. CDR1 and CDR2 (germline): MNHNS, SASEGT. Trimming cost V 1 base and J 1 base, with 4 bases left between them. The DNA of the CDR3 is TGTGCCAGCAGTGAAGGGAGGAACACTGAAGCTTTCTTT. Amino acid sequence: CASSEGRNTEAFF.

This chain connects TRBV5-6 to TRBJ2-5; possibly TRBD2 for D (6 bases). The germline CDR1 and CDR2 sequences are SGHDT and YYEEEE. The V end lost 4 bases, the J end lost 2 bases, and 15 bases lay between the germline ends. This CDR3 spans 15 amino acids. The CDR3 reads CASSLRSGGQETQYF. The CDR3 coding sequence is TGTGCCAGCAGCCTTAGGTCCGGGGGTCAAGAGACCCAGTACTTC.

The chain carries TRBV15 and TRBJ2-1; 14 bases map to TRBD2. The CDR3 is 14 amino acids. With 7 bases clipped from V and 6 bases from J, the junction kept 2 bases outside the gene matches. Per the germline V gene, CDR1 is LNHNV and CDR2 is YYDKDF (reference sequence). The CDR3 coding sequence is TGTGCCACCAAAGGACTAGCGGGAGGCAATGAGCAGTTCTTC. Its translation is CATKGLAGGNEQFF.

The genes are TRBV4-3 and TRBJ1-5; D may be TRBD1 (5 bases). The germline gives CDR1 LGHNA, CDR2 YSLEER. The CDR3 consists of 16 residues. With 0 bases removed from V and 0 bases from J, the gap between germline ends came to 9 bases. CDR3 protein: CASSQDAGPSNQPQHF. In DNA form, the CDR3 reads TGCGCCAGCAGCCAAGACGCGGGGCCTAGCAATCAGCCCCAGCATTTT.

This rearrangement joins TRBV5-8 to TRBJ1-4; no clear D gene. Germline V gives CDR1 SGHTS, CDR2 YDEGEE. The V end lost 7 bases, the J end lost 0 bases, and 19 bases lay between the germline ends. The CDR3 length is 17 residues. The CDR3 nucleotides are TGTGCCAGCCCCTTCGTGATGGGCCACGCAACTAATGAAAAACTGTTTTTT. Translating gives CASPFVMGHATNEKLFF.

The rearrangement uses TRBV4-1 and TRBJ2-7; 13 bases agree with TRBD2. The CDR3 has 19 amino acids. Germline CDR1 reads MGHRA; CDR2 reads YSYEKL. Trimming cost V 0 bases and J 1 base; bases outside gene matches: 9. This chain's CDR3 is CASSQDPGLAGTTSYEQYF. Written as DNA, the CDR3 is TGCGCCAGCAGCCAAGATCCGGGACTAGCGGGGACCACTTCCTACGAGCAGTACTTC.

Only a few counts were recorded for this clone. Different DNA sequences within this sample yield the same CDR3. The chain couples TRBV11-2 to TRBJ1-1; D unclear. The V gene's germline CDR1 is SGHAT and CDR2 FQNNGV. The CDR3 loop spans 15 amino acids. Trimming stripped 4 bases from V and 1 base from J, with 13 bases between. The CDR3 reads CASSSHRGRNTEAFF. Written as DNA, the CDR3 is TGTGCCAGCAGCTCCCATCGTGGGAGGAACACTGAAGCTTTCTTT.

This clone was found a few times. The rearrangement uses TRBV19 and TRBJ1-5, with 7 bases lining up with TRBD1. The CDR3 runs to 14 residues. CDR1 and CDR2 (germline): LNHDA, SQIVND (reference sequence). V shed 7 bases, J shed 3 bases, and the junction held 6 bases outside the gene matches. CDR3 sequence reads: CASNRDSYNQPQHF. The CDR3 DNA reads TGTGCCAGTAACCGGGACAGCTACAATCAGCCCCAGCATTTT.